Listed below are T cell receptor beta chains from one sample, sequenced in a study of cytomegalovirus exposure and HLA in healthy donors. Using immunoSEQ multiplex PCR, the repertoire was profiled, and TCRdb retains in-frame clones only, with some absent. Counted here are roughly 120,000 clones, around two thirds occurring once; the ten biggest clones make up about 4.9%. The material sequenced was PBMCs. These receptors were collected from a man between 60 and 70 years old in good health and CMV-seropositive. The CDR3 runs from the conserved cysteine through the conserved F or W. Each record gives: clone size, J gene, D gene, V gene, CDR3 DNA, CDR3 protein. A D gene is named only where the DNA matches it firmly. Rows may omit the clone size; those that give it use once, few, many or a size class.

>.|TRBJ2-3|TRBD2|TRBV6-1
TGTGCCAGCAGTGATCCCCGGGGGGCAGATACGCAGTATTTT
CASSDPRGADTQYF
>.|TRBJ2-7|.|TRBV20-1
TGCAGTGCTAGAGATCACTACGAGCAGTACTTC
CSARDHYEQYF
>.|TRBJ2-1|TRBD2|TRBV5-1
TGCGCCAGCAGCCTTGGACTAGCGGGCTACAATGAGCAGTTCTTC
CASSLGLAGYNEQFF
>.|TRBJ2-7|TRBD2|TRBV5-1
TGCGCCAGCACTGGTACTAGCGGGGCTCGGGAGCAGTACTTC
CASTGTSGAREQYF
>.|TRBJ1-3|.|TRBV7-9
TGTGCCAGCAGCTTCTCAAGGGGAAACTCTGGAAACACCATATATTTT
CASSFSRGNSGNTIYF
>.|TRBJ2-7|TRBD2|TRBV6-5
TGTGCCAGCAGTTCCGGACTAGCGGGGGTATACGAGCAGTACTTC
CASSSGLAGVYEQYF
>few|TRBJ1-1|.|TRBV27
TGTGCCAGCAGTTTATGGATGGGGGGGGGCACTGAAGCTTTCTTT
CASSLWMGGGTEAFF
>.|TRBJ2-1|.|TRBV28
TGTGCCAGCAGCTTCCAACAGGGAACCCCTTGGAATGAGCAGTTCTTC
CASSFQQGTPWNEQFF
>.|TRBJ2-5|.|TRBV27
TGTGCCAGCAGTTTTGACTATAACCAAGAGACCCAGTACTTC
CASSFDYNQETQYF
>once|TRBJ2-1|.|TRBV9
TGTGCCAGCAGCGGACACGCTGGGGGGGCAGGGGCCACCTACAATGAGCAGTTCTTC
CASSGHAGGAGATYNEQFF
>.|TRBJ2-3|.|TRBV11-2
TGTGCCAGTGGGGGACTTCTTGGCGCAGATACGCAGTATTTT
CASGGLLGADTQYF
>.|TRBJ2-7|TRBD2|TRBV9
TGTGCCAGCAGCCCCAACCCGGGGGGCGAGCAGTACTTC
CASSPNPGGEQYF
>once|TRBJ1-1|.|TRBV28
TGTGCCAGCGGCAGGGTCGGCGTGAACACTGAAGCTTTCTTT
CASGRVGVNTEAFF
>few|TRBJ2-3|.|TRBV11-3
TGTGCCAGCAGTGGCGGACTGAGCACAGATACGCAGTATTTT
CASSGGLSTDTQYF
>.|TRBJ1-3|TRBD1|TRBV6-4
TGTGCCAGCAGTGACGCACACCACAGGGGGGGAAACACCATATATTTT
CASSDAHHRGGNTIYF
>.|TRBJ2-2|.|TRBV25-1
TGTGCCAGCAGTGGGCAGGGTGCCACCGGGGAGCTGTTTTTT
CASSGQGATGELFF
>.|TRBJ2-1|.|TRBV9
TGTGCCAGCAGCGTACTAACAGGGAGCAATGAGCAGTTCTTC
CASSVLTGSNEQFF
>few|TRBJ2-2|TRBD1|TRBV7-3
TGTGCCAGCAGATCAGGGGGCCACACCGGGGAGCTGTTTTTT
CASRSGGHTGELFF
>once|TRBJ1-2|TRBD1|TRBV27
TGTGCCAGCAGTTTATGGGGGGGTGGACAGGGGAGTGACTATGGCTACACCTTC
CASSLWGGGQGSDYGYTF
>few|TRBJ2-6|.|TRBV5-1
TGCGCCAGCAGCCTTTCCTTCGCTGGGGCCAACGTCCTGACTTTC
CASSLSFAGANVLTF